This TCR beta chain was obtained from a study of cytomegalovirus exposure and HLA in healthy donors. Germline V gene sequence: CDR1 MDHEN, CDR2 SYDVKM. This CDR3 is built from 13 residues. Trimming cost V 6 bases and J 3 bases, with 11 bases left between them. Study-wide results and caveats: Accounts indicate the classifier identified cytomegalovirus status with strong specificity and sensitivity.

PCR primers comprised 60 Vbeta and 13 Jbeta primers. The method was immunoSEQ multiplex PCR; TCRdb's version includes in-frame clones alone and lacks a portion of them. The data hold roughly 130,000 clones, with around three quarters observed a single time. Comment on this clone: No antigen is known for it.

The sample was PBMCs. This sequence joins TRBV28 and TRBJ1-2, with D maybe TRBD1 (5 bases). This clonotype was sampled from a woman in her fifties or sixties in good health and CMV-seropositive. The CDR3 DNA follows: TGTGCCAGCAGGGGGGGAGGCGACTATGGCTACACCTTC. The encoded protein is CASRGGGDYGYTF.